This is a list of T cell receptor beta chains from one sample in a study of Ad26.COV2.S vaccination and SARS-CoV-2 variants. Data came from immunoSEQ multiplex PCR; TCRdb stores just in-frame clones and leaves some out. This table has 400,000 or so clones, roughly nine tenths appearing once. The sequences come from peripheral blood, collected in a trial of Ad26.COV2.S vaccine versus placebo. These receptors originate from a person aged 18-65 years who received the Ad26.COV2.S COVID-19 vaccine or a placebo. CDR3s include the opening cysteine and the closing phenylalanine or tryptophan. D genes are given only for firm matches. Some rows mark clone size as missing; the rest say once, few, many or name a class of expanded clone.

>TRBD2|TRBJ2-2|.|TRBV25-1
CASSDIGGANTGELFF
TGTGCCAGCAGTGATATCGGGGGGGCGAACACCGGGGAGCTGTTTTTT
>.|TRBJ2-3|.|TRBV3-1/TRBV3-2
CASSQGTDSRIDTQYF
TGTGCCAGCAGCCAAGGGACGGACAGCCGAATAGATACGCAGTATTTT
>.|TRBJ1-3|.|TRBV2
CASSDHLRAGNTIYF
TGTGCCAGCAGTGACCACCTGAGGGCCGGAAACACCATATATTTT
>.|TRBJ1-4|.|TRBV11-3
CASSPGPGEKLFF
TGTGCCAGCAGCCCAGGGCCGGGCGAAAAACTGTTTTTT
>TRBD2|TRBJ2-1|.|TRBV7-6
CASNLGGADHEQFF
TGTGCCAGCAACCTCGGGGGGGCCGACCATGAGCAGTTCTTC
>.|TRBJ2-5|.|TRBV5-4
CASSSRDIQETQYF
TGTGCCAGCAGCTCCCGGGACATACAAGAGACCCAGTACTTC
>.|TRBJ1-5|.|TRBV19
CASSAMSNQPQHF
TGTGCCAGTAGTGCGATGAGCAATCAGCCCCAGCATTTT
>.|TRBJ1-1|.|TRBV7-8
CASSLGVANTEAFF
TGTGCCAGCAGCTTAGGGGTAGCGAACACTGAAGCTTTCTTT
>.|TRBJ2-3|.|TRBV3-1/TRBV3-2
CASSQEGWSFNVTDTQYF
TGTGCCAGCAGCCAAGAGGGGTGGAGTTTTAACGTCACAGATACGCAGTATTTT
>TRBD1|TRBJ2-7|.|TRBV18
CASSLGQEGGYEQYF
TGTGCCAGCTCACTTGGACAGGAAGGTGGATACGAGCAGTACTTC
>TRBD1|TRBJ2-7|.|TRBV5-4
CASSFNRGSHEQYF
TGTGCCAGCAGCTTCAACAGGGGGTCCCACGAGCAGTACTTC
>.|TRBJ2-7|.|TRBV3-1/TRBV3-2
CASSQGGRGQYF
TGTGCCAGCAGCCAAGGGGGCCGGGGGCAGTACTTC
>.|TRBJ1-2|.|TRBV19
CASSIPEENYGYTF
TGTGCCAGTAGTATCCCAGAAGAGAACTATGGCTACACCTTC
>.|TRBJ2-3|.|TRBV7-6
CASSFRPSTDTQYF
TGTGCCAGCAGCTTCCGGCCTAGCACAGATACGCAGTATTTT
>TRBD1|TRBJ1-5|.|TRBV7-9
CASTGTARNQPQHF
TGTGCCAGCACCGGGACAGCACGCAATCAGCCCCAGCATTTT
>TRBD1|TRBJ1-5|.|TRBV19
CASSTPDRAGSNQPQHF
TGTGCCAGTAGTACCCCGGACAGGGCTGGGAGCAATCAGCCCCAGCATTTT
>.|TRBJ1-1|.|TRBV25-1
CASSEPWEGSEAFF
TGTGCCAGCAGTGAACCATGGGAGGGGTCTGAAGCTTTCTTT
>TRBD1|TRBJ2-7|.|TRBV15
CATSPDRESYEQYF
TGTGCCACCAGCCCGGACAGGGAGTCCTACGAGCAGTACTTC
>.|TRBJ2-1|.|TRBV20-1
CSGVVEQFF
TGCAGTGGGGTCGTTGAGCAGTTCTTC
>.|TRBJ2-5|.|TRBV6-2/TRBV6-3
CASSYSPTGKQETQYF
TGTGCCAGCAGTTACTCCCCGACAGGAAAGCAAGAGACCCAGTACTTC
>.|TRBJ2-1|.|TRBV2
CASIRGPSNEQFF
TGTGCCAGCATTCGGGGGCCAAGTAATGAGCAGTTCTTC
>TRBD2|TRBJ2-4|.|TRBV19
CASSIGGENIQYF
TGTGCCAGTAGTATTGGGGGGGAAAACATTCAGTACTTC
>.|TRBJ1-1|.|TRBV27
CASSLSGADEAFF
TGTGCCAGCAGTTTATCAGGGGCTGATGAAGCTTTCTTT
>TRBD1|TRBJ1-6|few|TRBV3-1/TRBV3-2
CASSQEGGRTGWGSPLHF
TGTGCCAGCAGCCAAGAAGGGGGCAGAACCGGCTGGGGTTCACCCCTCCACTTT
>TRBD1|TRBJ1-1|.|TRBV9
CASSAQGGNTEAFF
TGTGCCAGCAGCGCACAGGGGGGGAACACTGAAGCTTTCTTT
>.|TRBJ1-5|.|TRBV21-1
CARIEQPQHF
TGTGCCAGAATAGAACAGCCCCAGCATTTT
>TRBD1|TRBJ1-6|.|TRBV2
CASILTGGSPLHF
TGTGCCAGCATTCTGACAGGGGGTTCACCCCTCCACTTT
>.|TRBJ1-5|.|TRBV11-2
CASSLGGGNQPQHF
TGTGCCAGCAGCTTGGGGGGCGGCAATCAGCCCCAGCATTTT
>.|TRBJ1-6|.|TRBV6-1
CASSETRDGFNSPLHF
TGTGCCAGCAGTGAAACACGGGACGGCTTTAATTCACCCCTCCACTTT
>TRBD1|TRBJ1-6|.|TRBV19
CASRTGGSPLHF
TGTGCCAGTCGGACAGGGGGTTCACCCCTCCACTTT
>TRBD2|TRBJ2-2|.|TRBV9
CASSRTSTTGELFF
TGTGCCAGCAGCCGGACTAGCACTACCGGGGAGCTGTTTTTT
>TRBD1|TRBJ1-2|.|TRBV6-6
CASSPGTGDYGYTF
TGTGCCAGCAGCCCCGGGACAGGGGACTATGGCTACACCTTC
>TRBD1|TRBJ2-7|.|TRBV11-2
CASSLFGTGIYEQYF
TGTGCCAGCAGCTTATTCGGGACAGGGATCTACGAGCAGTACTTC
>.|TRBJ1-3|.|TRBV10-3
CAISPGETGNTIYF
TGTGCCATCAGCCCAGGGGAAACTGGAAACACCATATATTTT
>.|TRBJ1-5|.|TRBV7-2
CASSGAGSNQPQHF
TGTGCCAGCAGCGGAGCCGGGAGCAATCAGCCCCAGCATTTT
>.|TRBJ1-4|.|TRBV5-1
CASSLGETNEKLFF
TGCGCCAGCAGCTTGGGGGAAACTAATGAAAAACTGTTTTTT
>TRBD1|TRBJ1-1|.|TRBV6-5
CASSFTGTGTGVAFF
TGTGCCAGCAGTTTTACGGGGACCGGGACAGGGGTAGCTTTCTTT
>TRBD1|TRBJ2-3|.|TRBV29-1
CSGTGPDTQYF
TGCAGCGGGACAGGGCCAGATACGCAGTATTTT
>.|TRBJ2-7|.|TRBV4-2
CASSQDLGMSGLYEQYF
TGTGCCAGCAGCCAAGATCTGGGCATGAGCGGACTTTACGAGCAGTACTTC
>TRBD1|TRBJ2-1|once|TRBV6-5
CASSAGTGLDNEQFF
TGTGCCAGCAGCGCCGGGACAGGGTTGGACAATGAGCAGTTCTTC
>.|TRBJ1-5|.|TRBV19
CASQYGTINQPQHF
TGTGCCAGCCAATACGGGACAATCAATCAGCCCCAGCATTTT
>.|TRBJ1-2|few|TRBV7-9
CASSLWDTLDYGYTF
TGTGCCAGCAGCTTATGGGACACCCTGGACTATGGCTACACCTTC
>.|TRBJ2-5|.|TRBV9
CASSLSVGETQYF
TGTGCCAGCAGCCTCTCCGTGGGGGAGACCCAGTACTTC
>.|TRBJ1-2|.|TRBV6-5
CASSYGLPDYGYTF
TGTGCCAGCAGTTACGGACTACCCGACTATGGCTACACCTTC
>.|TRBJ2-7|.|TRBV12-3/TRBV12-4
CASSFTHRNEQYF
TGTGCCAGCAGTTTCACCCACAGAAACGAGCAGTACTTC
>.|TRBJ1-5|.|TRBV19
CASSIDQDREDNQPQHF
TGTGCCAGTAGTATAGATCAAGATAGGGAGGACAATCAGCCCCAGCATTTT
>TRBD2|TRBJ2-1|.|TRBV5-4
CASSAELAGAYNEQFF
TGTGCCAGCAGCGCCGAACTAGCGGGGGCTTACAATGAGCAGTTCTTC
>.|TRBJ2-1|.|TRBV10-2
CASTEGGDRSYNEQFF
TGCGCCAGCACGGAAGGGGGGGACCGGTCCTACAATGAGCAGTTCTTC
>.|TRBJ1-5|.|TRBV14
CASSQTPPSRPPNQPQHF
TGTGCCAGCAGCCAAACCCCGCCGAGCCGGCCCCCCAATCAGCCCCAGCATTTT
>.|TRBJ1-4|.|TRBV18
CASSPPEFRESKLFF
TGTGCCAGCTCACCACCGGAGTTTCGAGAGTCAAAACTGTTTTTT
>.|TRBJ1-2|.|TRBV30
CAWSAGYGYTF
TGTGCCTGGAGTGCAGGTTATGGCTACACCTTC
>.|TRBJ1-5|.|TRBV3-1/TRBV3-2
CASSQGARQPQHF
TGTGCCAGCAGCCAGGGGGCACGTCAGCCCCAGCATTTT
>.|TRBJ1-6|.|TRBV11-2
CASGLRGSNSPLHF
TGTGCCAGCGGTTTGCGGGGCAGCAATTCACCCCTCCACTTT
>.|TRBJ2-7|.|TRBV11-2
CASSLSTAVYEQYF
TGTGCCAGCAGCTTATCGACGGCAGTCTACGAGCAGTACTTC
>.|TRBJ1-1|.|TRBV7-9
CASSSPTGIPGAFF
TGTGCCAGCAGCTCGCCTACAGGGATACCGGGAGCTTTCTTT
>TRBD1|TRBJ2-1|.|TRBV24-1
CATSIGQGADEQFF
TGTGCCACCAGTATCGGACAGGGGGCCGATGAGCAGTTCTTC
>.|TRBJ1-1|.|TRBV11-2
CASSLRAGEAFF
TGTGCCAGCAGCCTTCGCGCAGGGGAAGCTTTCTTT
>TRBD1|TRBJ2-5|.|TRBV7-6
CASSLNRGQETQYF
TGTGCCAGCAGCTTAAACAGGGGGCAGGAGACCCAGTACTTC
>.|TRBJ2-7|few|TRBV7-2
CASSLVLAYEQYF
TGTGCCAGCAGCTTGGTGTTAGCCTACGAGCAGTACTTC
>TRBD1|TRBJ1-2|.|TRBV6-6
CASSPSTLGTGKNGGYTF
TGTGCCAGCAGTCCGTCGACGCTCGGGACAGGGAAAAACGGTGGCTACACCTTC